This TCR beta chain was identified in a study of T cell responses to AZD1222 COVID-19 vaccine. Here immunoSEQ multiplex PCR was the method, and the copy in TCRdb shows in-frame clones only, minus some. The sample lists about 130,000 clones, 93% occurring once. CDR3 length: 15 residues. The ends were cut back, 2 bases at V and 2 bases at J, with 11 bases in the middle. Germline-derived CDR1 and CDR2 are SGHDT and YYEEEE. Concerning this clone: The antigen is not known.

General study results and limits: Reports indicate that nearly half of spike-specific TCRs are directed at unmutated variant regions. Dominant CD4 TCR responses targeted spike regions 160-218 and 743-854. Elevations in Spike-specific TCR breadth and depth followed administration of two AZD1222 doses. Clonal diversity may have been underestimated in mostly white British donors.

The V call is TRBV5-6, the J call TRBJ1-5; D is perhaps TRBD1 (5 bases). The TCR comes from an adult in good health. The sample here was peripheral blood, taken on day 0 of AZD1222 vaccination. CDR3 nucleotide sequence: TGTGCCAGCAGCTTCGGATGGGGGGGCAATCAGCCCCAGCATTTT. This encodes CASSFGWGGNQPQHF.